The 6 T cell receptor beta chains below were found in one sample sequenced in a study of OX40 agonist ivuxolimab in advanced cancers. Measured with immunoSEQ multiplex PCR; TCRdb has only the in-frame clones, and not every one. The sample shows about 61,000 clones, about 90% of them seen only once. Sequencing used CD4+ or CD8+ T cells sorted from blood, obtained in a trial of the OX40 agonist ivuxolimab. The receptors were gathered from an adult with an advanced solid tumor such as melanoma, head and neck, liver or kidney cancer.

This clone was seen just once. The rearrangement links TRBV2 to TRBJ2-3; D tentatively reads TRBD1 or TRBD2 (6 bases each). The CDR3 spans 16 residues. The V gene's germline CDR1 is SNHLY and CDR2 FYNNEI. V was shortened by 5 bases and J by 6 bases, with 21 bases between the two germline ends. The CDR3 reads CASSYGPGYGGDTQYF. CDR3 DNA sequence: TGTGCCAGCAGTTACGGCCCGGGGTACGGGGGCGATACGCAGTATTTT.

In this sample, this clone turned up once. The chain joins TRBV11-2 to TRBJ2-7; D is uncertain. The CDR3 sequence is 11 residues long. Germline V gene lookup returns CDR1 SGHAT and CDR2 FQNNGV. V dropped 3 bases and J dropped 6 bases, with 6 bases sitting between them. This chain's CDR3 is CASSFFVEQYV. DNA for the CDR3: TGTGCCAGCAGCTTTTTCGTCGAGCAGTACGTC.

This clone has only a few counts. The chain couples TRBV2 to TRBJ1-5; no clear D. From germline, CDR1 is SNHLY and CDR2 FYNNEI. The length of the CDR3 is 13 residues. V gave up 7 bases and J gave up 5 bases, with 12 bases separating them. CDR3 amino acids: CASTVVVDQPQHF. CDR3 nucleotide sequence: TGTGCCAGCACCGTTGTCGTGGATCAGCCCCAGCATTTT.

The rearrangement uses TRBV6-5 and TRBJ2-2; the D is unclear. Germline values: CDR1 MNHEY, CDR2 SVGAGI. Between the trimmed V and J ends, which lost 0 bases and 3 bases, there was a span of 5 bases. The CDR3 length is 14 residues. DNA for the CDR3: TGTGCCAGCAGTTACTCGCTGTACACCGGGGAGCTGTTTTTT. It translates to CASSYSLYTGELFF.

V is TRBV5-8 and J is TRBJ1-3; D uncertain. The CDR3 totals 13 residues. With 2 bases removed from V and 0 bases from J, the gap between germline ends came to 3 bases. Germline V gene lookup returns CDR1 SGHTS and CDR2 YDEGEE. This CDR3 is CASSLPSGNTIYF. The CDR3 region has the DNA TGTGCCAGCAGCTTACCCTCTGGAAACACCATATATTTT.

The chain joins TRBV11-1 to TRBJ1-1; D is possibly TRBD1 (5 bases). Per germline, CDR1 SGHAT and CDR2 FQDESV (reference sequence). V was cut by 6 bases and J by 5 bases, with 10 bases left in between. The CDR3 totals 12 residues. As DNA, the CDR3 is TGTGCCAGCAGTTCCAGGGTGACTGAAGCTTTCTTT. Its translation: CASSSRVTEAFF.